The source of this T cell receptor (beta chain) is a study of T-cell memory formation after mild COVID-19. V was pared by 7 bases and J by 5 bases, with 11 bases between. Germline V gene data show CDR1 as SEHNR and CDR2 as FQNEAQ (reference sequence). The CDR3 covers 12 residues. Study results and limitations: Researchers report contracting CD4+ clones mostly in CM and EM, with CD8+ clones in EMRA. Some clones that responded turned up in pre-infection memory, which suggests that cross-reactive memory joined in. Whereas later expanders leaned CD4+, clones contracting day 15 to 85 showed a balanced CD4/CD8 makeup.

A note on this clonotype: Its target is unknown.

cDNA libraries for TCR alpha and TCR beta, carrying sample barcodes and UMIs, came from 5'RACE with constant-segment primers. TCRdb reanalysed the 5' RACE reads using MiXCR and keeps one entry per CDR3 protein. Among hundreds of thousands of distinct CDR3 sequences listed, approximately 19% were seen once. V gene TRBV7-9 combines with J gene TRBJ1-1; D is ambiguous. The specimen sequenced was PBMCs or a T cell subset sorted from them (not recorded which). This receptor was obtained from an adult woman who had mild COVID-19 (a few samples of this study predate the infection). Cell type and time point are not known. CDR3 DNA sequence: TGTGCCAGCAACCCGGTGCGGACTGAAGCTTTCTTT. Protein sequence: CASNPVRTEAFF.